This entry concerns a single T cell receptor (beta chain). Generated by immunoSEQ multiplex PCR, the TCRdb table keeps only in-frame clones and is missing some. The sample includes tens of thousands of clones, approximately 92% of them seen just once. CDR3 length: 15 amino acids. Germline CDR1 MNHEY, CDR2 SMNVEV (reference sequence). With V trimmed by 6 bases and J by 5 bases, 7 bases remained unmatched. The data originate from a study of control samples from healthy donors and cancer patients. V and J are TRBV27 and TRBJ2-1, with TRBD2 matching over 10 bases. The sequence came from a man aged 40-55 years with colorectal cancer. Source material: PBMCs. CDR3 region: CASREWTSGHNEQFF. The CDR3 DNA follows: TGTGCCAGCAGGGAATGGACTAGCGGTCACAATGAGCAGTTCTTC.